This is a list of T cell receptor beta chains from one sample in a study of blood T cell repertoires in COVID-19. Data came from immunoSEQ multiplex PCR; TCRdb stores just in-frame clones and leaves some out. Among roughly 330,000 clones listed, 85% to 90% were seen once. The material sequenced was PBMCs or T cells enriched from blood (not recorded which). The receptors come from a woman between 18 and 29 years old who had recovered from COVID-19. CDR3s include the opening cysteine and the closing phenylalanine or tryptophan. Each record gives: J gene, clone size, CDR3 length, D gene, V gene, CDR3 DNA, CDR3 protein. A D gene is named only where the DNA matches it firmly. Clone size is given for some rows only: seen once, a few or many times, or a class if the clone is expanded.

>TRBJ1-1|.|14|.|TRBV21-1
TGTGCCAGCAGCAAAAGTTTACAGGGCCCCGAAGCTTTCTTT
CASSKSLQGPEAFF
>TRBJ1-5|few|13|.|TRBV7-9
TGTGCCAGCAGCTTGGAGGGAATCTCGCCCCAGCATTTT
CASSLEGISPQHF
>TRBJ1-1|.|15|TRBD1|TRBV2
TGTGCCAGCAGTTGGGACAGGGCTAAAGGAACTGAAGCTTTCTTT
CASSWDRAKGTEAFF
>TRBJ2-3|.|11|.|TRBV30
TGTGCCTGGAGACAGTCATATACGCAGTATTTT
CAWRQSYTQYF
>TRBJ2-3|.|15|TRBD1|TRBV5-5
TGTGCCAGCAGCTTCGACAGGGTTAGCACAGATACGCAGTATTTT
CASSFDRVSTDTQYF
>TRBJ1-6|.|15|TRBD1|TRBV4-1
TGCGCCAGCAGCCCCCGGGACAGGGATAATTCACCCCTCCACTTT
CASSPRDRDNSPLHF
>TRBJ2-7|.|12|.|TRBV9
TGTGCCAGCAGCGCACAGGGCTACGAGCAGTACTTC
CASSAQGYEQYF
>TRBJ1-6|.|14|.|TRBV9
TGTGCCAGCAGCGTAGGGGCAGGAAGTTCACCCCTCCACTTT
CASSVGAGSSPLHF
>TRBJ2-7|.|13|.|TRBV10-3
TGTGCCACCAAATACAGGGAGGGTAGCGAGCAGTACTTC
CATKYREGSEQYF
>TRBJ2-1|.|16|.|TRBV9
TGTGCCAGCAGCCTCCCGGTGGGAGACTCCTACAATGAGCAGTTCTTC
CASSLPVGDSYNEQFF
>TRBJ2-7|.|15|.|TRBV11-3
TGTGCCAGCAGCTTGGAGGGGGCGATTATCCACGAGCAGTACTTC
CASSLEGAIIHEQYF
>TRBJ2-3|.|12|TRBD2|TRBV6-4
TGTGCCAGCAGTGAGAGCGGGAGGAAGCAGTATTTT
CASSESGRKQYF
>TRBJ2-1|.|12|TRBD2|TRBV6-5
TGTGCCAGCAGTTACACCTCCGGGAGGGAGTTCTTC
CASSYTSGREFF
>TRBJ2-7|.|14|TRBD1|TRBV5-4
TGTGCCAGCAGCCGTTATACAGGGGGGAGCGAGCAGTACTTC
CASSRYTGGSEQYF
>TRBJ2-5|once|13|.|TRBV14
TGTGCCAGCAGCCAGCAGGGGTCGGCGACCCAGTACTTC
CASSQQGSATQYF
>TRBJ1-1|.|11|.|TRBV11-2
TGTGCCAGCAGCTTCTACACTGAAGCTTTCTTT
CASSFYTEAFF
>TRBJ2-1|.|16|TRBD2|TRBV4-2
TGTGCCAGCAGCCAGGTTAGCGGGGGGGGTAGTGATGAGCAGTTCTTC
CASSQVSGGGSDEQFF
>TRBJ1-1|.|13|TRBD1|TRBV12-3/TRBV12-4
TGTGCCAGCAGTTCCGATACAGGGGCTGAAGCTTTCTTT
CASSSDTGAEAFF
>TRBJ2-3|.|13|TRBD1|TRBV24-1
TGTGCCACCAGTGATTTAATGGGACAGATGCAGTATTTT
CATSDLMGQMQYF
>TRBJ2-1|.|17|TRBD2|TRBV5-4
TGTGCCAGCAGCTTGGGGGGACTAGCGGGCCGGTCCAATGAGCAGTTCTTC
CASSLGGLAGRSNEQFF
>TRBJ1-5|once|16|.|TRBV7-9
TGTGCCAGCAGCTTAAACAACGGAGGAAGGAGTCAGCCCCAGCATTTT
CASSLNNGGRSQPQHF
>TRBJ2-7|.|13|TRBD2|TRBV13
TGTGCCAGCAGCTTGGGAACGGGGGGCGAGCAGTACTTC
CASSLGTGGEQYF
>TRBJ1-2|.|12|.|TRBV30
TGTGCCTGGACAGCAGGGAACTATGGCTACACCTTC
CAWTAGNYGYTF
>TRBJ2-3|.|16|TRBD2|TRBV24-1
TGTGCCACCAGTGATCCGACTAGCGGGGGCACAGATACGCAGTATTTT
CATSDPTSGGTDTQYF
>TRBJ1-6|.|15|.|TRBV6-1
TGTGCCAGCAGTGACAGGGAAGGCTATAATTCACCCCTCCACTTT
CASSDREGYNSPLHF
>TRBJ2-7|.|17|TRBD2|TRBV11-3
TGTGCCAGCAGACGGACTAGCCTTCCTTTTTTTTCCTACGAGCAGTACTTC
CASRRTSLPFFSYEQYF
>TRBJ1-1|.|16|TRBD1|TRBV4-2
TGTGCCAGCAGCCAAGCCGGGGACAGGGTAACAACTGAAGCTTTCTTT
CASSQAGDRVTTEAFF
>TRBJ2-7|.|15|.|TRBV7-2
TGTGCCAGCAGCTTTGGCGAAGGAAGGGGGTACGAGCAGTACTTC
CASSFGEGRGYEQYF
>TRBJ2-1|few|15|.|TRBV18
TGTGCCAGCTCACCACTCGCGGAAGGGGGCAATGAGCAGTTCTTC
CASSPLAEGGNEQFF
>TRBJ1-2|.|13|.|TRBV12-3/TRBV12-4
TGTGCCAGCAGTTTCGGGGAGGGGGTAGGCTACACCTTC
CASSFGEGVGYTF
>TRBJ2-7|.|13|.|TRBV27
TGTGCCAGCAGTCCACAGGGGGGGTACGAGCAGTACTTC
CASSPQGGYEQYF
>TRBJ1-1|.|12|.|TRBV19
TGTGCCAGTCAGAGGTCGAACACTGAAGCTTTCTTT
CASQRSNTEAFF
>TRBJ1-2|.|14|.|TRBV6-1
TGTGCCAGCAGTGAAGAGGAGTATAGCTATGGCTACACCTTC
CASSEEEYSYGYTF
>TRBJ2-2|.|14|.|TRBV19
TGTGCCAGTAGTATAGACGCGAACACCGGGGAGCTGTTTTTT
CASSIDANTGELFF
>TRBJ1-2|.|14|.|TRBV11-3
TGTGCCAGCAGCTTTGTCAGGGGACGATATGGCTACACCTTC
CASSFVRGRYGYTF
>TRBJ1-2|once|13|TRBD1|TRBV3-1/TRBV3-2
TGTGCCAGCAGCCAAGAAGGGACAGGAGGCTACACCTTC
CASSQEGTGGYTF
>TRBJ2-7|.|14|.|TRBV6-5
TGTGCCTCGACGAGACAGCCAAACGACTACGAGCAGTACTTC
CASTRQPNDYEQYF
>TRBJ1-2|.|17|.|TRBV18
TGTGCCAGCTCACCACGCGCCGACGCCAGAGAGGACTATGGCTACACCTTC
CASSPRADAREDYGYTF
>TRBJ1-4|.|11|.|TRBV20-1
TGCAGTGCTACCGGGATAGAAAAACTGTTTTTT
CSATGIEKLFF
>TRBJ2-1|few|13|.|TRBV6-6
TGTGCCAGCAGCGTGAGAGGGCCCAATGAGCAGTTCTTC
CASSVRGPNEQFF
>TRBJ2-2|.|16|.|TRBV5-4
TGTGCCAGCAGCTGGGGGGGCCGCCGAGGCACCGGGGAGCTGTTTTTT
CASSWGGRRGTGELFF
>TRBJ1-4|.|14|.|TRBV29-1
TGCAGCGTTGCAGGGTCGCGGGGTAGTGAAAAACTGTTTTTT
CSVAGSRGSEKLFF
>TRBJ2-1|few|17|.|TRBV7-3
TGTGCCAGCAGCTTAACGTCCGGCAGGCAGGGGTACAATGAGCAGTTCTTC
CASSLTSGRQGYNEQFF
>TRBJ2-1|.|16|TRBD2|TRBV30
TGTGCCTGGACCCTAGCTCCGGGGCTAGCGGACAATGAGCAGTTCTTC
CAWTLAPGLADNEQFF
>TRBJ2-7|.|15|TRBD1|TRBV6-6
TGTGCCAGCAGGCACCCGGGACAGGGGACCTACGAGCAGTACTTC
CASRHPGQGTYEQYF
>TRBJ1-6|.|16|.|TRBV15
TGTGCCACCAGCAGCAGCTCCAGGGCTCAGAATTCACCCCTCCACTTT
CATSSSSRAQNSPLHF
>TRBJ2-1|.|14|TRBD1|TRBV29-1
TGCAGCGCTGAGGGGGCTTCGGGATACAATGAGCAGTTCTTC
CSAEGASGYNEQFF
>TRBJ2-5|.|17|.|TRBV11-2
TGTGCCAGCAGCTTAGAAACCCCCATCGCAGGGTTGGGGACCCAGTACTTC
CASSLETPIAGLGTQYF
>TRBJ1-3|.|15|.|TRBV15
TGTGCCACCAGCAGAGACCCAGGGGAAGGAAACACCATATATTTT
CATSRDPGEGNTIYF
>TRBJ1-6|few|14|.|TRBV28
TGTGCCAGCAGTTTGGACAACTATAATTCACCCCTCCACTTT
CASSLDNYNSPLHF
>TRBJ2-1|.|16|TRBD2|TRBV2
TGTGCCAGCAGTCCTCTGCCCGGGACTAGCTTTGATGAGCAGTTCTTC
CASSPLPGTSFDEQFF
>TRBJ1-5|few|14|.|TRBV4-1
TGCGCCAGCAGCCATGAGGGCGGGTCTCAGCCCCAGCATTTT
CASSHEGGSQPQHF
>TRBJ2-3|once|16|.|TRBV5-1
TGCGCCAGCAGCTTGGTTGGCGGTTCTAGCACAGATACGCAGTATTTT
CASSLVGGSSTDTQYF
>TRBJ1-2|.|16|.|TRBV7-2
TGTGCCAGCAGCTCTAGGGGGACGGCCGCTTCGTATGGCTACACCTTC
CASSSRGTAASYGYTF
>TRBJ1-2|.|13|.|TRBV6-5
TGTGCCAGCAGAACAGGGTTCGGCTATGGCTACACCTTC
CASRTGFGYGYTF
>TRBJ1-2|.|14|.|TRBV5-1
TGCGCCAGCAGCCAGAGGGCGGGGACGGGAGGCTACACCTTC
CASSQRAGTGGYTF
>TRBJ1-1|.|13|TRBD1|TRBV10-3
TGTGCCATCCGGACAGGGGGGGACACTGAAGCTTTCTTT
CAIRTGGDTEAFF
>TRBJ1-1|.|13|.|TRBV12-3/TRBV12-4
TGTGCCAGCAGTTTCGAGGGAGGGGCTGAAGCTTTCTTT
CASSFEGGAEAFF
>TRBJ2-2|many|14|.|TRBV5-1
TGCGCCAGCAGCCACTTATCAGGCACCGGGGAGCTGTTTTTT
CASSHLSGTGELFF